This TCR beta chain was recorded in a study of cytomegalovirus exposure and HLA in healthy donors (dated by TCRdb to about 2017). As for the study more broadly: An earlier analysis of approximately 640 of the donors reported roughly 300 Gb of sequence data and around 110 million unique TCR beta sequences from 150 million to 200 million T cells. The study used immunosequencing to profile the T cell repertoires of 670 or so subjects and linked those repertoires to cytomegalovirus serostatus. In the later analysis, no new phenotypic data were used to find candidate immune exposures; instead, reliance was placed on TCR beta sequences and their occurrence across donors. In an earlier analysis of 550 to 700 of the donors, high-throughput TCR beta sequencing was used to judge whether each TCR beta V gene segment behaved as functional or pseudogenic. Alongside the repertoire data, information on donor age, sex, ethnicity and CMV serostatus was compiled. On average, around 240,000 unique TCR beta nucleotide sequences were sequenced per donor among fewer than 500 genotyped donors of the cohort, with roughly 19% of those sequences being non-productive. The number of typed donors differed by locus: about 620-640 for A, B, C, DRB1 and DQB1; 522 for DQA1; around 580 for DPA1; and 400 to 480 for DPB1. A separate validation cohort of 90 to 150 different subjects was used in addition to the roughly 640-subject first cohort. A later analysis re-analyzed previously published TCR beta repertoires from approximately 670 donors and added high-resolution HLA genotyping to study TCR occurrence patterns. All discovery cohort repertoires had been generated using a single sequencing platform. The study aimed to test whether signatures of past pathogen exposure could be identified by cataloging public T cell receptors. High-throughput TCR immunosequencing, statistical association of individual TCRs with disease status, and machine learning were combined to predict cytomegalovirus infection status. An early release covering 550 to 700 HLA-typed donors comprised 250 to 350 gigabases of sequencing data and tens of millions of unique TCR sequences. The genetic ancestry cluster associated with self-reported Caucasian donors included 81% of the roughly 400 genotyped donors. In a later genetic analysis, genome-wide SNP genotypes for about 60% of the 666 donors were used, and that subset was treated as a discovery cohort. HLA typing covered class I and class II loci at four-digit resolution. A few DR-DQ haplotypes were treated as single units for association and clustering because of strong linkage in the cohort. The investigation overall reported the following: Some IMGT-functional V segments, including TRBV6-2 and TRBV6-3, could not be distinguished by the 87-base-pair reads and were therefore excluded. A later analysis associated about 17,000 TCR beta sequences with specific HLA alleles at a false discovery rate of 0.05. A total of 150 to 200 TCR beta chains were listed by the study as associated with cytomegalovirus. A later genetic analysis reported fewer N-insertions in productive TCRs among donors in an Asian-associated ancestry cluster than the roughly 650-donor mean. A later analysis found that most CMV-associated TCR beta chains appeared HLA-restricted, with HLA associations seemingly driven largely by CMV exposure. Presence/absence analyses assumed roughly uniform sequencing depth across donors, an assumption that may not hold. Correlated functional status among segregating V segments might reflect linkage disequilibrium, but an unknown experimental factor could not be ruled out. A cluster of highly shared sequence variants was judged likely to represent a technical artifact of the sequencing pipeline. Most TCR sequences were seen in very few donors, while some public TCRs were found in many individuals. An earlier analysis of approximately 500 of the donors showed that most TCR beta V segments appeared in productive rearrangements either about 87% or about 30% of the time, which broadly matched IMGT annotations. Compared with equally common non-associated chains, HLA-associated TCR beta chains in a later analysis were more clonally expanded and had lower generation probabilities. An association between a missense DCLRE1C variant and V-gene and J-gene trimming of TCR beta chains was found in a later genetic analysis and replicated in an independent cohort. The classifier was reported to diagnose cytomegalovirus status with high specificity and sensitivity in both the original cohort and the validation cohort. CMV serostatus was the only immune exposure information available for the cohort. Because counts were too low, roughly 17 rarely observed V segments, including chromosome 9 orphons, were left out of the earlier analysis of approximately 580 of the donors. In a later analysis, TCR association rates were found to vary across HLA loci, with the most associated TCRs seen for DRB1 alleles and the fewest for HLA-C alleles. When HLA alleles, especially DR and DQ, strongly co-occurred, TCR associations were difficult to assign to individual alleles. The authors suggested that the approach could potentially be extended to other disease states and immunological phenotypes. A further reported finding was that TCR beta sequences accurately predicted the HLA-A and HLA-B alleles for most subjects in the first cohort. Only TCR beta chains were sequenced in this cohort, and the absence of alpha or paired-chain data limited detectable features. According to a later analysis, parvovirus B19, influenza, CMV and Epstein-Barr virus appeared linked to several top co-occurrence clusters. A few of the identified cytomegalovirus-associated TCR beta chains were confirmed in vitro to be specific for cytomegalovirus antigens. HLA typing was unavailable for some donors at each locus, so association tests used only the typed subset.

The library relied on the immunoSEQ multiplex PCR assay. A mixture of 60 forward primers for TCR Vbeta segments and 13 reverse primers for TCR Jbeta segments was used in the multiplex PCR. The CDR3 region of rearranged TCR beta genes was amplified from genomic DNA by a multiplex PCR assay. The Illumina HiSeq System was used to sequence the amplified TCR beta libraries as 87-base-pair reads. The original pipeline was this. Across the 500 to 750 repertoires, a later analysis counted tens of millions of unique TCR beta chains, around 10 million of which were shared by at least two donors. A nearest-neighbor algorithm error-corrected the raw reads and collapsed the reads into unique sequences, merging closely related sequences to remove PCR and sequencing errors. Alignment of CDR3 sequences to IMGT reference sequences was used to assign V, D and J gene segments. For a sequence to be retained, a match of at least six nucleotides to both a V gene segment and a J gene segment was required. Rearrangements were classified as productive when the CDR3 lacked stop codons and remained in frame with V and J, and all other rearrangements were classified as non-productive. Following IMGT convention, CDR3 was defined as the stretch from the second conserved V-encoded cysteine to the conserved J-encoded phenylalanine. The earlier analysis of fewer than 750 of the donors excluded sequences that lacked an unambiguous match to a single V gene segment. In an earlier analysis of around 600 of the donors, V segments were called functional above 56.7% productive rearrangements and were called segregating when the between-donor standard deviation exceeded 5%. To diagnose cytomegalovirus status from the catalog of TCR beta chain sequences, a statistical classification framework was built. V and J gene assignment, in a later analysis, came from comparing TCR nucleotide sequences with IMGT/GENE-DB human TR gene sequences. The TCRdist pipeline was used in a later analysis to assign CDR3 sequences and most-parsimonious VDJ recombination scenarios. In a later analysis, each TCR beta chain was defined by its CDR3 amino acid sequence together with its V-gene family, and reads lacking a unique V-gene family were excluded. As a way to deal with suspected cross-contamination and a sequencing artifact, a later analysis dropped approximately 570 nucleotide sequences that were highly shared and had low generation probability. For each public chain, a later analysis derived a clonal expansion index from normalized ranks of inferred template counts within each repertoire. In a later analysis, generation probabilities were computed with a VDJ recombination model fitted to out-of-frame rearrangements, and the resulting probabilities were checked against IGoR. Hypergeometric tests were used in a later analysis to score TCR-TCR, TCR-HLA and TCR-CMV co-occurrence, with a repertoire-size bias correction applied to the TCR pairs. A later analysis estimated false discovery rates by permuting HLA or CMV assignments 20 times. In a later analysis, co-occurring TCRs were grouped using DBSCAN, and TCRdist sequence similarity was added for clustering within HLA-allele-positive subsets. Co-occurrence clustering excluded repertoires with fewer than 30,000 or more than 120,000 public chains, plus five with anomalous nucleotide sharing. This is the immuneACCESS table as TCRdb keeps it, with only in-frame sequences that have V and J called. A part of the clones is gone; compared with another copy, unresolved V genes explain less than half, and the rest is unexplained. The V and J calls and clone size were taken over from that table, and D and trimming were inferred from the DNA. The sample's table covers 150,000 to 250,000 clones. Roughly 0.74% of the sample comes from the top ten.

The cohort comprised 550 to 700 healthy bone marrow donors. At the time of sampling, every cohort member was nominally healthy, though immune exposures that went unrecorded were likely present. The donor tested CMV seronegative, placing the donor among the 300 to 450 seronegative members of the cohort. Each donor provided a peripheral blood sample, and peripheral blood mononuclear cells were used for TCR beta sequencing. The Qiagen DNeasy Blood Extraction Kit was used to extract genomic DNA from the blood cell samples. Its CDR3 holds 15 amino acids, cysteine through phenylalanine. Just CDR3 DNA is preserved here, 45 bases in frame from base 1. The junction carries 17 bases between V and J, which are trimmed by 5 bases and 4 bases respectively. Per the germline V gene, SGHVS is the CDR1 and FNYEAQ is the CDR2. About this clone itself: It has no known antigen specificity.

Sequences were obtained from PBMCs. This sequence uses TRBV7-6 and TRBJ1-2; TRBD1 could be the D gene, as 6 bases match. This clonotype was sampled from a boy between 5 and 17 years old in good health and CMV-seronegative. The nucleotide sequence reads as follows: TGTGCCAGCAGCCCAGGCTCTACAGGGATCTATGGCTACACCTTC. This yields the protein CASSPGSTGIYGYTF.